This T cell receptor (beta chain) was recovered during a study of blood T cell repertoires in COVID-19. Across the whole study: The United States, Italy and Spain were the sources of the acute and convalescent COVID-19 samples. T cells, B-cell-depleted T cells, or PBMCs provided the cDNA or gDNA that served as material.

CDR3 length: 12 residues. V gave up 3 bases and J gave up 3 bases, with 2 bases separating them. Participants reported their clinical history, and cohort assignment relied on those reports. The repertoire was sequenced with immunoSEQ multiplex PCR; TCRdb's copy has only in-frame clones and lacks some. The table shows roughly 400,000 clones, with approximately 91% occurring only once. This clone has only a few counts. The V and J genes are TRBV12-3 or TRBV12-4 and TRBJ2-2; no reliable D call. The sequence was collected from a middle-aged woman who had been exposed to COVID-19. Sequencing was done on a sample of PBMCs or T cells enriched from blood (not recorded which). The CDR3 DNA follows: TGTGCCAGCAGTTTCTACACCGGGGAGCTGTTTTTT. Protein product: CASSFYTGELFF.